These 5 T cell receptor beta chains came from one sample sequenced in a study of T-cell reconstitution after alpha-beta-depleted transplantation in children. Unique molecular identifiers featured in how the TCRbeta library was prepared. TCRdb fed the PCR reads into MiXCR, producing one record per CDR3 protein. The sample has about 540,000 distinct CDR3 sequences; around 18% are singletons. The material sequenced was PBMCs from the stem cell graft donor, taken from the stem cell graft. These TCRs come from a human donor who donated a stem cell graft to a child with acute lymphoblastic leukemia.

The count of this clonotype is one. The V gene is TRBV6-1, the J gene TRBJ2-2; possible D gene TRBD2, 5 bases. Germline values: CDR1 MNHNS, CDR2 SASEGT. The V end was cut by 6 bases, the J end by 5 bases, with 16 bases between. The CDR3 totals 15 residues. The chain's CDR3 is CASRLDDRGTGELFF. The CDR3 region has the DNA TGTGCCAGCAGGCTGGACGATAGAGGGACCGGGGAGCTGTTTTTT.

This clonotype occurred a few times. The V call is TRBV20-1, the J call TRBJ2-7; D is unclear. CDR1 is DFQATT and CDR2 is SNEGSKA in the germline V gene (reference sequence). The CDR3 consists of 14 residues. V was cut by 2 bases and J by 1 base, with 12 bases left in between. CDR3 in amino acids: CSARLRTHSYEQYF. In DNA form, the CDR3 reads TGCAGTGCTAGACTACGGACGCATTCCTACGAGCAGTACTTC.

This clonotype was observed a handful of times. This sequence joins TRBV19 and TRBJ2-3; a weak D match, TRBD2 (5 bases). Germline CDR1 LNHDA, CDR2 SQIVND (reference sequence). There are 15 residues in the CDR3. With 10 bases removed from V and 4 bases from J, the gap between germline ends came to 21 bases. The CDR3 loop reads CAKTPVAGQPDTQYF. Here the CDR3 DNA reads TGTGCCAAAACCCCCGTCGCGGGTCAACCAGATACGCAGTATTTT.

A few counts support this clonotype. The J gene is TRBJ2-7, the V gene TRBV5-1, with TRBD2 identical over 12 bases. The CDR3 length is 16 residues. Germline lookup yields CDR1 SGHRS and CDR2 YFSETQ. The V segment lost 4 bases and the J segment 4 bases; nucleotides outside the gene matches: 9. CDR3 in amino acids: CASSRELAGGSYEQYF. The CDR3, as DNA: TGCGCCAGCAGCCGAGAACTAGCGGGAGGATCTTACGAGCAGTACTTC.

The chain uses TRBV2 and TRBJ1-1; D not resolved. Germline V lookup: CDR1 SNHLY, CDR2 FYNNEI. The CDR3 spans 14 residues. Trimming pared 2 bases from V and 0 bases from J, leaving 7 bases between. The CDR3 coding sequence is TGTGCCAGCAGTGAACGCAGATTGAACACTGAAGCTTTCTTT. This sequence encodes CASSERRLNTEAFF.